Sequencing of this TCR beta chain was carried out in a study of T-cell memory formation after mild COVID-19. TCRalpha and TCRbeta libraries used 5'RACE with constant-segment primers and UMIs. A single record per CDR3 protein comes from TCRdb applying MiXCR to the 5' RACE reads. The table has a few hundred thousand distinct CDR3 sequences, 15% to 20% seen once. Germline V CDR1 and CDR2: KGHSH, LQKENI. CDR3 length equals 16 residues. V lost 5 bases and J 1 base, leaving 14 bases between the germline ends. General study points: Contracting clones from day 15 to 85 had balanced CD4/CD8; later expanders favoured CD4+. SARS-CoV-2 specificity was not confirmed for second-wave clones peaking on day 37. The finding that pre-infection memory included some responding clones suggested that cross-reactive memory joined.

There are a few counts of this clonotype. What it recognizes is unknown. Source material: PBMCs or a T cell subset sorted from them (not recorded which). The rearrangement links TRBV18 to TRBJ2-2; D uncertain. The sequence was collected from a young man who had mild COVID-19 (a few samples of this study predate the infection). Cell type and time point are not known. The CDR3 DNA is TGTGCCAGCTCAGCCCTGGGCATACTGAACACCGGGGAGCTGTTTTTT. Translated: CASSALGILNTGELFF. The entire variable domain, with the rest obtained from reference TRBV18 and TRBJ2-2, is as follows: NAGVMQNPRHLVRRRGQEARLRCSPMKGHSHVYWYRQLPEEGLKFMVYLQKENIIDESGMPKERFSAEFPKEGPSILRIQQVVRGDSAAYFCASSALGILNTGELFFGEGSRLTVL.